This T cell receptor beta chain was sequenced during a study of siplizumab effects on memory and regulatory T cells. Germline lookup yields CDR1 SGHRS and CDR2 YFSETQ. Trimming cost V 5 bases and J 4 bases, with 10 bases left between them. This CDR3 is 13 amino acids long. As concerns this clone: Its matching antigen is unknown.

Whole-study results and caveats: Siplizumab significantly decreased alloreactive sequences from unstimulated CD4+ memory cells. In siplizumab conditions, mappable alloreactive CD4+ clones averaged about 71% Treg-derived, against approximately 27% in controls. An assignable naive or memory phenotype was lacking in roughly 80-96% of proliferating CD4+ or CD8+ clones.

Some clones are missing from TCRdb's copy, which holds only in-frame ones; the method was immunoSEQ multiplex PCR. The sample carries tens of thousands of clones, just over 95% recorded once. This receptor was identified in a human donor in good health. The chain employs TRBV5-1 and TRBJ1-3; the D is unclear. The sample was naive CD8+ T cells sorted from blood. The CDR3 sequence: CASSPPDGNTIYF. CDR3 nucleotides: TGCGCCAGCAGTCCCCCCGACGGAAACACCATATATTTT.